Listed below are T cell receptor beta chains from one sample, sequenced in a study of T-cell reconstitution after alpha-beta-depleted transplantation in children. Each CDR3 protein is one row after TCRdb ran MiXCR on the PCR reads. The table shows 90,000 to 130,000 distinct CDR3 sequences, with 10% occurring only once. This specimen was PBMCs from the stem cell graft donor, taken from the stem cell graft. These receptors were obtained from a human donor who donated a stem cell graft to a child with acute lymphoblastic leukemia. Both conserved end residues are trimmed from each CDR3. Where a row states a size, it is once, few, many or the class of an expanded clone; other rows omit it.

>TRBJ1-5|TRBV9|many
ASSVGSGRNQPQH
>TRBJ1-2|TRBV18|many
ASSPLSGQTNYGYT
>TRBJ1-6|TRBV7-2|many
ASSLGGTTSSPLH
>TRBJ2-3|TRBV5-1|many
ASSLVGLSTDTQY
>TRBJ2-5|TRBV5-1|many
ASSLILSRGQETQY
>TRBJ1-5|TRBV5-6|many
ASSLGGTSNQPQH
>TRBJ1-1|TRBV25-1|many
ASSAMDRDTEAF
>TRBJ1-5|TRBV5-6|few
ASSLVSGNRPQH
>TRBJ1-5|TRBV19|-
ASSLNPGAGSNQPQH
>TRBJ2-1|TRBV6-4|many
ASSGTSEGWNEQF
>TRBJ1-3|TRBV12-3/TRBV12-4|-
AMGGGGNTIY
>TRBJ1-5|TRBV5-1|many
ASSSAGGDQPQH
>TRBJ2-1|TRBV29-1|-
SVDETQLREQF
>TRBJ2-7|TRBV12-3/TRBV12-4|many
ASSSGQGAGEQY
>TRBJ1-6|TRBV12-3/TRBV12-4|many
ASSFLFGENSPLH
>TRBJ2-1|TRBV7-8|many
ASSTLAGNEQF
>TRBJ2-5|TRBV28|many
ASTALRSTGRGETQY
>TRBJ1-6|TRBV18|many
ASSLMGPPEISPLH
>TRBJ2-3|TRBV10-3|many
ASGGGNTDTQY
>TRBJ1-2|TRBV7-2|-
ASRRSTGGNYGYT
>TRBJ2-6|TRBV4-3|many
ASSQDSLTTTGAGANVLT
>TRBJ2-5|TRBV4-3|many
ASSQRLQETQY
>TRBJ1-6|TRBV18|many
ASSPNHNSPLH
>TRBJ1-3|TRBV19|many
ASSIEPRRTGNTIY
>TRBJ2-7|TRBV29-1|many
SVDGGAWDEQY
>TRBJ1-6|TRBV25-1|many
ASSAGGPRGSPLH
>TRBJ2-5|TRBV20-1|many
SAFREETQY
>TRBJ2-5|TRBV5-1|many
ASTGGNQETQY
>TRBJ2-7|TRBV6-1|many
ASSARHRDINPYEQY
>TRBJ2-7|TRBV29-1|many
SVTGTSGSYEQY
>TRBJ2-1|TRBV5-6|few
ASRFGVYNEQF
>TRBJ1-4|TRBV12-3/TRBV12-4|many
ASSLGAQNEKLF